The rows below give T cell receptor beta chains drawn from one sample of a study of T cell repertoires in cytomegalovirus infection. Each CDR3 protein gets one entry after TCRdb re-called the reads with MiXCR. The repertoire includes 200,000 or so distinct CDR3 sequences, 25% to 30% of them detected once, and under 35% sits in the top ten. The specimen sequenced was PBMCs. The receptors were gathered from a human donor in good health (CMV status not recorded). Some clones in this sample may be carry-over from other donors' samples. Each CDR3 is given with its conserved first and last residue.

j_call: TRBJ1-1; v_call: TRBV20-1; cdr3_aa: CSARGWGRGTEAFF
j_call: TRBJ2-6; v_call: TRBV7-9; cdr3_aa: CASSLGGVGTGANVLTF
j_call: TRBJ1-2; v_call: TRBV27; cdr3_aa: CASSRHPLDYGYTF
j_call: TRBJ2-3; v_call: TRBV7-2; cdr3_aa: CASSFGPGTDTQYF
j_call: TRBJ1-5; v_call: TRBV19; cdr3_aa: CASKPGQANQPQHF
j_call: TRBJ1-1; v_call: TRBV7-2; cdr3_aa: CASSSPRGGQVEAFF
j_call: TRBJ2-1; v_call: TRBV11-3; cdr3_aa: CASSNIVGTSGIGGYNEQFF
j_call: TRBJ2-3; v_call: TRBV11-2; cdr3_aa: CASSLAQGTDTQYF
j_call: TRBJ1-1; v_call: TRBV7-2; cdr3_aa: CASSQSGGVSEAFF
j_call: TRBJ1-1; v_call: TRBV7-3; cdr3_aa: CASSTGQRHTEAFF
j_call: TRBJ1-2; v_call: TRBV6-2/TRBV6-3; cdr3_aa: CASRNQGDGYTF
j_call: TRBJ1-3; v_call: TRBV6-1; cdr3_aa: CASTLSATSSGNTIYF
j_call: TRBJ2-2; v_call: TRBV9; cdr3_aa: CASSIRRDRFENTGELFF
j_call: TRBJ2-2; v_call: TRBV5-1; cdr3_aa: CASTHGQPMNTGELFF
j_call: TRBJ1-6; v_call: TRBV7-6; cdr3_aa: CASSLDLQGFSPLHF
j_call: TRBJ1-2; v_call: TRBV12-3/TRBV12-4; cdr3_aa: CASSPSGASYGYTF
j_call: TRBJ1-1; v_call: TRBV12-3/TRBV12-4; cdr3_aa: CASSFLGSEAFF
j_call: TRBJ1-1; v_call: TRBV5-4; cdr3_aa: CASSSGQRGTEAFF
j_call: TRBJ1-1; v_call: TRBV4-1; cdr3_aa: CASSQEGKGVTEAFF
j_call: TRBJ2-1; v_call: TRBV7-8; cdr3_aa: CASSHPSGGASSYNEQFF
j_call: TRBJ2-3; v_call: TRBV12-3/TRBV12-4; cdr3_aa: CASSLLGQGHTQYF
j_call: TRBJ1-4; v_call: TRBV28; cdr3_aa: CASSLQKLQPGGGLEKLFF
j_call: TRBJ1-2; v_call: TRBV20-1; cdr3_aa: CSARDLGDSGYTF
j_call: TRBJ2-1; v_call: TRBV19; cdr3_aa: CASSIAGHSSYNEQFF
j_call: TRBJ1-1; v_call: TRBV12-3/TRBV12-4; cdr3_aa: CASSSDWETEAFF
j_call: TRBJ1-1; v_call: TRBV15; cdr3_aa: CATSRDPGLGTEAFF
j_call: TRBJ1-4; v_call: TRBV12-3/TRBV12-4; cdr3_aa: CASSPDTVEEKLFF
j_call: TRBJ2-1; v_call: TRBV7-9; cdr3_aa: CASSPRGQAYNEQFF
j_call: TRBJ1-4; v_call: TRBV6-2/TRBV6-3; cdr3_aa: CASSPGQISTNEKLFF
j_call: TRBJ2-7; v_call: TRBV7-9; cdr3_aa: CASSSRLAGGSSSYEQYF
j_call: TRBJ1-4; v_call: TRBV5-1; cdr3_aa: CASSLDDGNEKLFF
j_call: TRBJ2-6; v_call: TRBV7-2; cdr3_aa: CASSPDGVSGANVLTF
j_call: TRBJ2-3; v_call: TRBV9; cdr3_aa: CASSVVGVRTDTQYF
j_call: TRBJ1-1; v_call: TRBV7-2; cdr3_aa: CASSRGVDTEAFF
j_call: TRBJ2-5; v_call: TRBV27; cdr3_aa: CASSLSSSGGGETQYF
j_call: TRBJ2-5; v_call: TRBV12-3/TRBV12-4; cdr3_aa: CASSPSRGVSGTQYF
j_call: TRBJ2-7; v_call: TRBV10-3; cdr3_aa: CAISESPFGGDYEQYF